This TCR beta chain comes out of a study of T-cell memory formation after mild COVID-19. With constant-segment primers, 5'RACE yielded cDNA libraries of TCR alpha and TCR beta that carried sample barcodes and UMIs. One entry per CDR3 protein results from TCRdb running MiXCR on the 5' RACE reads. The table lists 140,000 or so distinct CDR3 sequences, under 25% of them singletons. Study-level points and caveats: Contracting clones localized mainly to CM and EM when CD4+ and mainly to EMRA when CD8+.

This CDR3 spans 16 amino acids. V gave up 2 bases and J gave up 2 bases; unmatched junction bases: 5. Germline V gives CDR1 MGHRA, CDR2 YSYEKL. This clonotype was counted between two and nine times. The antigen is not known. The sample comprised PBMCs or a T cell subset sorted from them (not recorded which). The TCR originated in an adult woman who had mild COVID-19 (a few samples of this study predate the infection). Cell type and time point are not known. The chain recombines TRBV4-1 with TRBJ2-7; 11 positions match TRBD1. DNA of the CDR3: TGCGCCAGCAGCCAAACACCGGGACAGGGGGCCTACGAGCAGTACTTC. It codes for CASSQTPGQGAYEQYF.